Each of the 10 T cell receptor beta chains below was sequenced from the same sample in a study of long-term antiretroviral therapy in people with HIV. Researchers report immunoSEQ v3.0 was run at survey level. Clones were sequenced by immunoSEQ multiplex PCR, and TCRdb holds only the in-frame ones, with some missing. The table lists under 30,000 clones, roughly 77% of them singletons. Material: unsorted PBMCs, obtained 4.4 years after starting antiretroviral therapy. The receptors were gathered from a man aged 25-45 years with HIV.

The rearrangement joins TRBV19 to TRBJ1-2; 10 bases agree with TRBD1. CDR3 length: 14 residues. Germline lookup yields CDR1 LNHDA and CDR2 SQIVND (reference sequence). The V and J ends lost 6 bases and 3 bases, in that order; junction bases with no gene match: 4. The DNA for the CDR3 is TGTGCCAGTAGGGGGACAGGGGTGGACTATGGCTACACCTTC. Encoded protein: CASRGTGVDYGYTF. The entire variable domain, with the rest obtained from reference TRBV19 and TRBJ1-2, is as follows: DGGITQSPKYLFRKEGQNVTLSCEQNLNHDAMYWYRQDPGQGLRLIYYSQIVNDFQKGDIAEGYSVSREKKESFPLTVTSAQKNPTAFYLCASRGTGVDYGYTFGSGTRLTVV.

The J gene is TRBJ2-3, the V gene TRBV4-3; D remains unclear. The V and J ends lost 0 bases and 3 bases respectively, with 13 bases between them. From germline, CDR1 is LGHNA and CDR2 YSLEER. CDR3 length: 16 amino acids. The CDR3 spells CASSQDWVPRTDTQYF. For the CDR3, the DNA is TGCGCCAGCAGCCAAGATTGGGTCCCCCGTACAGATACGCAGTATTTT.

The CDR3 bases are TGTGCCAGCAGTGGGAACAGGGCCAAAGGAAAACTGTTTTTT. Amino acid sequence: CASSGNRAKGKLFF. The gene calls are TRBV25-1 and TRBJ1-4; possibly TRBD1 for D (6 bases). CDR3 length equals 14 residues. The V end was cut by 4 bases, the J end by 10 bases, with 16 bases between. Germline CDR1 reads MGHDK; CDR2 reads SYGVNS. The complete variable domain, with remaining parts taken from reference TRBV25-1 and TRBJ1-4, reads EADIYQTPRYLVIGTGKKITLECSQTMGHDKMYWYQQDPGMELHLIHYSYGVNSTEKGDLSSESTVSRIRTEHFPLTLESARPSHTSQYLCASSGNRAKGKLFFGSGTQLSVL.

The J gene is TRBJ1-6, the V gene TRBV7-9; possibly TRBD1 for D (5 bases). CDR1 and CDR2 (germline): SEHNR, FQNEAQ (reference sequence). The CDR3 length is 15 residues. Trimming pared 5 bases from V and 6 bases from J, leaving 14 bases between. CDR3 nucleotides: TGTGCCAGCAGCACCCTCTTCGGGGGTAATTCACCCCTCCACTTT. Protein product: CASSTLFGGNSPLHF.

This clone was detected a few times. The rearrangement joins TRBV6-5 to TRBJ2-7, with D hard to call. Germline V gives CDR1 MNHEY, CDR2 SVGAGI. V shed 6 bases and J shed 7 bases, with 10 bases lying between them. CDR3 size: 11 residues. This chain's CDR3 is CASSSRNEQYF. The CDR3 DNA follows: TGTGCCAGCAGCTCGAGAAATGAGCAGTACTTC.

The chain is built from TRBV27 and TRBJ2-2; D may be TRBD2 (5 bases). From germline, CDR1 is MNHEY and CDR2 SMNVEV (reference sequence). The CDR3 contains 16 residues. V gave up 0 bases and J gave up 3 bases, with 11 bases separating them. CDR3 nucleotide sequence: TGTGCCAGCAGTTTATCGCGGGTTCCCCACACCGGGGAGCTGTTTTTT. Translation: CASSLSRVPHTGELFF.

V is TRBV15 and J is TRBJ1-3; 8 nucleotides align to TRBD1. The V gene end was trimmed by 3 bases and the J gene end by 1 base; junction bases not matched to a gene: 2. The CDR3 contains 15 residues. Looked up from germline, CDR1 is LNHNV and CDR2 is YYDKDF (reference sequence). CDR3 DNA sequence: TGTGCCACCAGCAGCAGGACAGGGTCTGGAAACACCATATATTTT. Translated: CATSSRTGSGNTIYF. Based on the CDR3 plus reference TRBV15 and TRBJ1-3, the full variable domain is DAMVIQNPRYQVTQFGKPVTLSCSQTLNHNVMYWYQQKSSQAPKLLFHYYDKDFNNEADTPDNFQSRRPNTSFCFLDIRSPGLGDTAMYLCATSSRTGSGNTIYFGEGSWLTVV.

J is TRBJ2-1 and V is TRBV7-9, with 8 bases identical to TRBD1. Looked up from germline, CDR1 is SEHNR and CDR2 is FQNEAQ (reference sequence). The length of the CDR3 is 16 residues. The junction had 7 bases not matched to a gene; V was cut back by 2 bases and J by 4 bases. In nucleotides, the CDR3 is TGTGCCAGCAGCTTACGACAGGGGCCCAATTACAATGAGCAGTTCTTC. Its protein is CASSLRQGPNYNEQFF.

The CDR3 DNA is TGTGCCAGCAGTTTATCACGGGGCAGTCCCCTCGAGCAGTACTTC. Protein sequence: CASSLSRGSPLEQYF. This chain links TRBV27 with TRBJ2-7; D may correspond to TRBD1 or TRBD2 (5 bases each). Trimming cost V 0 bases and J 6 bases, with 15 bases left between them. The CDR3 has 15 residues. The V gene's germline CDR1 is MNHEY and CDR2 SMNVEV (reference sequence).

V and J are TRBV10-3 and TRBJ2-7; D is possibly TRBD1 (6 bases). The CDR3 covers 12 residues. V lost 10 bases to trimming and J lost 3 bases, with 13 bases between them. CDR1 is ENHRY and CDR2 is SYGVKD in the germline V gene. As DNA, the CDR3 is TGTGCCACACAGGGTGGGTTCTACGAGCAGTACTTC. Protein: CATQGGFYEQYF.